The rows below give T cell receptor beta chains drawn from one sample of a study of breast tumors, draining lymph nodes, adjacent tissues. Each CDR3 protein is one row after TCRdb ran MiXCR on the multiplex PCR reads. The repertoire holds some 170,000 distinct CDR3 sequences, 30% to 35% seen once, with roughly 3.8% in the top ten. The sample consisted of axillary lymph node tissue. Receptor source: a female donor with breast cancer. Some clones in this sample may be carry-over from other donors' samples. The CDR3 runs from the conserved cysteine through the conserved F or W. D genes are given only for firm matches. Clone size is given for some rows only: seen once, a few or many times, or a class if the clone is expanded.

TRBJ2-3,many,TRBD2,TRBV6-2/TRBV6-3,CASRLDPPSGPRGSTDTQYF,TGTGCCAGCAGGTTAGACCCTCCTAGCGGGCCACGGGGAAGCACAGATACGCAGTATTTT
TRBJ2-1,many,TRBD2,TRBV7-9,CASSRRTSGGSYNEQFF,TGTGCCAGCAGCAGGAGGACTAGCGGGGGCTCCTACAATGAGCAGTTCTTC
TRBJ2-2,many,.,TRBV5-1,CASSLRTLANTGELFF,TGCGCCAGCAGCCTGAGGACACTAGCGAACACCGGGGAGCTGTTTTTT
TRBJ2-7,.,.,TRBV27,CASSLGTENYEQYF,TGTGCCAGCAGTTTAGGGACGGAGAACTACGAGCAGTACTTC
TRBJ1-5,many,.,TRBV9,CASSVGGWGQPQHF,TGTGCCAGCAGCGTAGGAGGGTGGGGTCAGCCCCAGCATTTT
TRBJ2-2,.,TRBD2,TRBV5-4,CASSLGLAGGQGGELFF,TGTGCCAGCAGCCTGGGACTAGCGGGGGGGCAGGGCGGGGAGCTGTTTTTT
TRBJ1-5,many,TRBD1,TRBV6-2/TRBV6-3,CASSYQGAVQPQHF,TGTGCCAGCAGTTACCAGGGGGCAGTTCAGCCCCAGCATTTT
TRBJ2-1,.,.,TRBV29-1,CSLEGVLPSNEQFF,TGCAGCTTGGAAGGGGTCCTCCCGTCTAATGAGCAGTTCTTC
TRBJ1-6,.,.,TRBV20-1,CSATRKRGVKSSSPLHF,TGCAGTGCCACAAGAAAGCGGGGGGTGAAGAGCAGTTCACCCCTCCACTTT
TRBJ2-4,.,TRBD1,TRBV7-2,CASSLGGDRGQGTHF,TGTGCCAGCAGCTTAGGAGGGGACCGGGGACAGGGGACGCACTTC
TRBJ1-6,many,.,TRBV4-1,CASSQVGNSPLHF,TGCGCCAGCAGCCAAGTTGGGAATTCACCCCTCCACTTT
TRBJ1-2,.,.,TRBV11-2,CASSLVVAGYTF,TGTGCCAGCAGCTTAGTGGTAGCGGGCTACACCTTC
TRBJ2-7,.,.,TRBV5-1,CASSPGLGIYEQYF,TGCGCCAGCAGCCCCGGACTGGGAATCTACGAGCAGTACTTC
TRBJ1-2,many,TRBD1,TRBV7-6,CAIRDRVDYGYTF,TGTGCCATCCGGGACAGGGTCGACTATGGCTACACCTTC
TRBJ1-4,.,.,TRBV5-1,CASSSQTGENLFF,TGCGCCAGCAGCTCGCAGACAGGAGAAAACCTGTTTTTT
TRBJ1-2,many,.,TRBV4-2,CASSQIDGTNYGYTF,TGTGCCAGCAGCCAGATTGACGGTACTAACTATGGCTACACCTTC
TRBJ2-2,many,TRBD1,TRBV19,CASSIGPTGVTGELFF,TGTGCCAGTAGTATAGGGCCCACAGGGGTCACCGGGGAGCTGTTTTTT
TRBJ2-2,many,.,TRBV5-1,CASSLVAGTTGELFF,TGCGCCAGCAGCTTGGTCGCAGGTACCACCGGGGAGCTGTTTTTT
TRBJ2-5,.,.,TRBV9,CASSLNQGGTQYF,TGTGCCAGCAGCCTAAACCAGGGAGGGACCCAGTACTTC
TRBJ2-5,.,TRBD1,TRBV20-1,CSASPLDRGRKTQYF,TGCAGTGCTAGCCCCCTGGACAGGGGGAGGAAGACCCAGTACTTC
TRBJ1-3,many,.,TRBV7-2,CASSFHDRLPSGNTIYF,TGTGCCAGCAGCTTCCACGACAGACTCCCCTCTGGAAACACCATATATTTT
TRBJ1-4,.,.,TRBV10-1,CASSEFSGGRVNEKLFF,TGCGCCAGCAGTGAGTTCTCGGGGGGGCGAGTCAATGAAAAACTGTTTTTT
TRBJ1-5,many,.,TRBV6-1,CASSLQDSNQPQHF,TGTGCCAGCAGCCTACAAGATAGCAATCAGCCCCAGCATTTT
TRBJ1-3,many,.,TRBV5-8,CASSFGRSGNTIYF,TGTGCCAGCAGCTTTGGGCGCTCTGGAAACACCATATATTTT
TRBJ2-5,many,.,TRBV4-3,CASSQVGGQETQYF,TGCGCCAGCAGCCAAGTTGGGGGTCAAGAGACCCAGTACTTC
TRBJ2-5,.,TRBD2,TRBV20-1,CSVSTSGGQETQYF,TGCAGTGTATCGACTAGCGGGGGACAAGAGACCCAGTACTTC
TRBJ2-7,.,TRBD1,TRBV29-1,CSVRKGTATYEQYF,TGCAGCGTCCGTAAGGGGACAGCGACCTACGAGCAGTACTTC
TRBJ2-3,.,.,TRBV20-1,CSARAPASTDTQYF,TGCAGTGCTAGAGCACCAGCGAGCACAGATACGCAGTATTTT
TRBJ2-7,.,TRBD2,TRBV9,CASSESAGDSYEPHF,TGCGCCAGCAGTGAGTCTGCGGGAGATTCCTACGAGCCGCACTTC
TRBJ2-5,.,TRBD1,TRBV7-9,CASSLRGTGARLGKETQYF,TGTGCCAGCAGCTTAAGGGGGACAGGGGCCCGATTGGGAAAAGAGACCCAGTACTTC
TRBJ2-2,many,.,TRBV12-3/TRBV12-4,CASTQLNTGELFF,TGTGCCAGCACCCAACTTAACACCGGGGAGCTGTTTTTT
TRBJ1-4,.,.,TRBV10-1,CASSDVRDPNEKLFF,TGCGCCAGCAGTGATGTCCGAGATCCTAATGAAAAACTGTTTTTT
TRBJ1-4,.,.,TRBV6-5,CASSPRLAGEKLFF,TGTGCCAGCAGTCCCCGACTAGCGGGAGAAAAACTGTTTTTT
TRBJ2-1,few,TRBD2,TRBV3-1,CASSQGLAGGRGYNEQFF,TGTGCCAGCAGCCAAGGCCTAGCGGGGGGAAGAGGGTACAATGAGCAGTTCTTC
TRBJ2-7,many,.,TRBV20-1,CSAGFRMGEQYF,TGCAGTGCTGGGTTTCGAATGGGGGAGCAGTACTTC
TRBJ1-2,.,.,TRBV30,CAWSGVYGYTF,TGTGCCTGGAGTGGGGTTTATGGCTACACCTTC
TRBJ1-5,.,TRBD1,TRBV10-3,CAISGGDSGNQPQHF,TGTGCCATCAGTGGTGGGGACAGTGGCAACCAGCCCCAGCATTTT
TRBJ2-1,many,TRBD2,TRBV5-6,CASSLTSGYNEQFF,TGTGCCAGCAGTCTGACTAGCGGCTACAATGAGCAGTTCTTC